Below are 7 T cell receptor beta chains sequenced from a single sample in a study of shared clonotypes between healthy human individuals. This table comes from immunoSEQ multiplex PCR, and its TCRdb copy is limited to in-frame clones, with some not included. The sample has approximately 2,000,000 clones, 85% to 95% seen once. The sample taken for sequencing was naive CD4+ T cells from PBMCs. Stated subset: CD45RA+ positively selected. Receptors originate from a man between 18 and 29 years old in good health. Some clones in this sample may be carry-over from other donors' samples.

V gene TRBV6-5 combines with J gene TRBJ2-1; D uncertain. Germline-derived CDR1 and CDR2 are MNHEY and SVGAGI. The CDR3 extends over 13 amino acids. V was pared by 0 bases and J by 4 bases, with 4 bases between. This chain's CDR3 is CASSYSLYNEQFF. DNA for the CDR3: TGTGCCAGCAGTTACTCCTTATACAATGAGCAGTTCTTC.

The chain is built from TRBV11-2 and TRBJ2-1; perhaps TRBD1 as D (6 bases). The CDR3 runs 14 residues. Germline assignment: CDR1 SGHAT and CDR2 FQNNGV. The V end was cut by 5 bases, the J end by 3 bases, with 11 bases between. The CDR3 nucleotides read TGTGCCAGCAGCCCTCGGGACAACTACAATGAGCAGTTCTTC. Its protein is CASSPRDNYNEQFF.

The chain combines TRBV25-1 with TRBJ2-7; 7 bases are shared with TRBD2. The CDR3 has 15 amino acids. Germline loops: CDR1 MGHDK, CDR2 SYGVNS. Trimming at V came to 5 bases and at J to 3 bases, leaving 10 bases not matched to a gene. CDR3 loop: CASSPQRGFVYEQYF. The CDR3 DNA reads TGTGCCAGCAGTCCCCAGCGGGGATTCGTCTACGAGCAGTACTTC.

The chain couples TRBV5-1 to TRBJ2-5; 11 nucleotides align to TRBD2. Germline V gene sequence: CDR1 SGHRS, CDR2 YFSETQ. This CDR3 contains 16 residues. V lost 0 bases and J lost 5; bases outside the gene matches: 6. The CDR3 bases are TGCGCCAGCAGCTTGGAGCTAGCGGGAGGTGTGGAGACCCAGTACTTC. Its translation: CASSLELAGGVETQYF. Full variable domain (outside the CDR3, taken from reference TRBV5-1 and TRBJ2-5): KAGVTQTPRYLIKTRGQQVTLSCSPISGHRSVSWYQQTPGQGLQFLFEYFSETQRNKGNFPGRFSGRQFSNSRSEMNVSTLELGDSALYLCASSLELAGGVETQYFGPGTRLLVL.

V and J are TRBV9 and TRBJ2-2, with 12 bases lining up with TRBD2. The J segment lost 2 bases and the V segment lost 8 bases, leaving 10 bases of the junction unmatched. CDR3 length: 17 residues. Germline V gives CDR1 SGDLS, CDR2 YYNGEE. The CDR3: CASAWTSGTINTGELFF. The CDR3 DNA follows: TGTGCCAGTGCCTGGACTAGCGGGACGATCAACACCGGGGAGCTGTTTTTT.

This clone was detected once. The identical CDR3 is also encoded by other nucleotide sequences in the sample. This chain joins TRBV18 and TRBJ2-3, with D unresolved. Germline-derived CDR1 and CDR2 are KGHSH and LQKENI. The CDR3 loop spans 11 amino acids. The ends were cut back, 3 bases at V and 6 bases at J, with 4 bases in the middle. The chain's CDR3 is CASSPLDTQYF. CDR3 bases: TGTGCCAGCTCACCGCTGGATACGCAGTATTTT.

DNA of the CDR3: TGTGCCAGCAGTGCTAACAGGGGATCGAGGGTTGGCGAGCAGTACTTC. The encoded protein is CASSANRGSRVGEQYF. The chain uses TRBV6-1 and TRBJ2-7; 7 bases line up with TRBD1. The CDR3 is 16 residues long. The germline V gene has CDR1 MNHNS and CDR2 SASEGT. V gave up 4 bases and J gave up 6 bases; unmatched junction bases: 15.